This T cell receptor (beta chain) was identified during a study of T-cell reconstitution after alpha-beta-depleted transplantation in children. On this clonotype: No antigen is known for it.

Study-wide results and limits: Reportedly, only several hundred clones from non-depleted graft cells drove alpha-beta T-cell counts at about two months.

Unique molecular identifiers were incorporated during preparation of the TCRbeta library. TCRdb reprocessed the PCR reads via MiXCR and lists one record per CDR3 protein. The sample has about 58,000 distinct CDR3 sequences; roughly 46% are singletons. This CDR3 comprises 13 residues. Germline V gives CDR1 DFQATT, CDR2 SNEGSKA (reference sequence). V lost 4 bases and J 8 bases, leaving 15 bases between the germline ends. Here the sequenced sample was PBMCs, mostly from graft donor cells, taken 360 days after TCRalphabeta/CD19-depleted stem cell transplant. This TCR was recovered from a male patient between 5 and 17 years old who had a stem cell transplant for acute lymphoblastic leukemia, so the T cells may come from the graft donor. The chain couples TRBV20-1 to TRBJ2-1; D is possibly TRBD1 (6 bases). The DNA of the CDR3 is TGCAGTGCTACAGGACAGTACGCCCATGAGCAGTTCTTC. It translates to CSATGQYAHEQFF.